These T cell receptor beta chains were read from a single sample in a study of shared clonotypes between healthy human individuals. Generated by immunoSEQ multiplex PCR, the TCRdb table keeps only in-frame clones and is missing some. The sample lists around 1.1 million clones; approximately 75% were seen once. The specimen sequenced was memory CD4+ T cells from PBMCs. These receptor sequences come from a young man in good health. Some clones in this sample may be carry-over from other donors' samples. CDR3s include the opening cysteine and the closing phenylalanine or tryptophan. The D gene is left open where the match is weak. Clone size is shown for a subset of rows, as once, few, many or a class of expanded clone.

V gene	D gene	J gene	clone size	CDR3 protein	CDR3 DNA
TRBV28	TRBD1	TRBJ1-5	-	CASRTGGETQPQHF	TGTGCCAGCAGGACAGGGGGCGAGACTCAGCCCCAGCATTTT
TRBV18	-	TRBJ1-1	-	CASSPNQNTEAFF	TGTGCCAGCTCACCTAATCAGAACACTGAAGCTTTCTTT
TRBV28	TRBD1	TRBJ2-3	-	CASSLRGRGLTDTQYF	TGTGCCAGCAGTTTAAGGGGAAGGGGGCTCACAGATACGCAGTATTTT
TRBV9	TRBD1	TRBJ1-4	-	CASSVATGSNEKLFF	TGTGCCAGCAGCGTAGCGACAGGGTCAAATGAAAAACTGTTTTTT
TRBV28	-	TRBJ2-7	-	CASSPTPGREDRYEQYF	TGTGCCAGCAGTCCGACACCAGGGCGGGAGGACAGGTACGAGCAGTACTTC
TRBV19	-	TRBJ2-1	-	CASSIGGGEYNEQFF	TGTGCCAGTAGTATAGGAGGCGGGGAATACAATGAGCAGTTCTTC
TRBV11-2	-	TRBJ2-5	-	CASSLDYQETQYF	TGTGCCAGCAGCTTAGACTACCAAGAGACCCAGTACTTC
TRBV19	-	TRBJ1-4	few	CASIGTGYNEKLFF	TGTGCCAGTATCGGAACAGGGTATAATGAAAAACTGTTTTTT
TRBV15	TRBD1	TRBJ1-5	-	CATSRMTGGQPQHF	TGTGCCACCAGCAGAATGACAGGGGGTCAGCCCCAGCATTTT
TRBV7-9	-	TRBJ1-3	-	CASSTTSGNTIYF	TGTGCCAGCAGCACAACCTCTGGAAACACCATATATTTT
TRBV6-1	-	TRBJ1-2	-	CASSESSNYGYTF	TGTGCCAGCAGTGAGTCGTCGAACTATGGCTACACCTTC
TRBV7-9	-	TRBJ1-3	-	CASSLGTPGSGNTIYF	TGTGCCAGCAGCTTAGGGACACCTGGCTCTGGAAACACCATATATTTT
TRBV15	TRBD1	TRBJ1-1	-	CATSSDEKGATEAFF	TGTGCCACCAGCAGTGACGAGAAGGGGGCAACTGAAGCTTTCTTT
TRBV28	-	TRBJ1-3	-	CASSLPLYSGNTIYF	TGTGCCAGCAGTTTACCGCTATACTCTGGAAACACCATATATTTT
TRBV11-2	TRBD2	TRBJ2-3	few	CASSLWTSSTDTQYF	TGTGCCAGCAGCTTATGGACTAGCAGCACAGATACGCAGTATTTT
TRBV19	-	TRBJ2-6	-	CASSIGTPSGANVLTF	TGTGCCAGTAGTATTGGGACCCCTTCTGGGGCCAACGTCCTGACTTTC
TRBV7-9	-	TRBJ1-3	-	CASSLGHGNSGNTIYF	TGTGCCAGCAGCTTAGGTCACGGCAACTCTGGAAACACCATATATTTT
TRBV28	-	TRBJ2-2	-	CASSSPGGRGSTGELFF	TGTGCCAGCAGTTCTCCCGGGGGCAGGGGTAGCACCGGGGAGCTGTTTTTT
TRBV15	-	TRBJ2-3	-	CATSRGVAESTDTQYF	TGTGCCACCAGCAGAGGGGTAGCGGAGAGCACAGATACGCAGTATTTT
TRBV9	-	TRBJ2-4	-	CASSAREAKNIQYF	TGTGCCAGCAGCGCCCGGGAGGCCAAAAACATTCAGTACTTC
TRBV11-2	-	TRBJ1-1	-	CASSRGAARNTEAFF	TGTGCCAGCAGCCGCGGAGCGGCAAGGAACACTGAAGCTTTCTTT
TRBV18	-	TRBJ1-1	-	CASSPGHKGWGGTEAFF	TGTGCCAGCTCACCAGGACATAAGGGGTGGGGGGGCACTGAAGCTTTCTTT
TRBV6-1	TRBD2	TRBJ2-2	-	CASSGPSGRAPNTGELFF	TGTGCCAGCAGTGGACCCAGCGGGAGGGCCCCGAACACCGGGGAGCTGTTTTTT
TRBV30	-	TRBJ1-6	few	CAWSNRDNNYSPLHF	TGTGCCTGGAGTAACCGGGACAACAACTATTCACCCCTCCACTTT
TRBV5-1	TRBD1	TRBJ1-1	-	CASSLGTGRYGEAFF	TGCGCCAGCAGCTTGGGGACAGGGAGGTACGGTGAAGCTTTCTTT
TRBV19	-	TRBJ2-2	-	CASSIGRTTGELFF	TGTGCCAGTAGTATAGGACGGACTACCGGGGAGCTGTTTTTT
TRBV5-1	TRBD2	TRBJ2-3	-	CASSGTSGIRRSDTQYF	TGCGCCAGCAGCGGAACTAGCGGGATAAGGAGGTCAGATACGCAGTATTTT
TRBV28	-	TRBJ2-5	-	CASSLAGTQETQYF	TGTGCCAGCAGTTTAGCGGGGACTCAAGAGACCCAGTACTTC
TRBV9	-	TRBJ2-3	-	CASSEGVSSGTDTQYF	TGTGCCAGCAGCGAGGGGGTAAGCTCTGGCACAGATACGCAGTATTTT
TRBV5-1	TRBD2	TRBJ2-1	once	CASSPTGRSLAGEDEQFF	TGCGCCAGCAGCCCCACGGGGAGGTCCTTAGCGGGAGAGGATGAGCAGTTCTTC
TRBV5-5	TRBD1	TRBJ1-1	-	CASSLDRGEAFF	TGTGCCAGCAGCCTTGACAGGGGTGAAGCTTTCTTT
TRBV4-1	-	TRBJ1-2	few	CASSKGSGRSYGYTF	TGCGCCAGCAGCAAAGGCTCAGGGAGATCCTATGGCTACACCTTC
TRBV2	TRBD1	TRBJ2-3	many	CASKTDRYGDTQYF	TGTGCCAGCAAGACGGACAGGTACGGAGATACGCAGTATTTT
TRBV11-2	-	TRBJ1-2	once	CASSLQAGYGGGYTF	TGTGCCAGCAGCTTACAGGCCGGATATGGAGGTGGCTACACCTTC
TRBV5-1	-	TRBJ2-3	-	CASSLGVASTDTQYF	TGCGCCAGCAGCTTGGGAGTGGCTAGCACAGATACGCAGTATTTT
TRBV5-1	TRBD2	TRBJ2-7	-	CASRRREGSYEQYF	TGCGCCAGCAGGCGCAGGGAGGGCTCCTACGAGCAGTACTTC
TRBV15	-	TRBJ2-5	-	CATSNRASGEATQYF	TGTGCCACCAGCAACAGGGCTAGTGGGGAGGCGACCCAGTACTTC
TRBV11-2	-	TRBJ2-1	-	CASSLAPTGNEQFF	TGTGCCAGCAGCTTAGCCCCGACGGGGAATGAGCAGTTCTTC
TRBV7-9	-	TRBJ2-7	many	CASSRGHPSSYEQYF	TGTGCCAGCAGCAGAGGACACCCGAGCTCCTACGAGCAGTACTTC
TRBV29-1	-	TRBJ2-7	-	CSVATSTYEQYF	TGCAGCGTCGCAACTAGTACCTACGAGCAGTACTTC
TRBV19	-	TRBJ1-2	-	CASSSPTGNYGYTF	TGTGCCAGTAGTTCTCCGACAGGAAACTATGGCTACACCTTC
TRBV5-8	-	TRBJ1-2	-	CASSDYGYTF	TGTGCCAGCAGTGACTATGGCTACACCTTC
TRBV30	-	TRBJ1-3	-	CAWSGNDGNTIYF	TGTGCCTGGAGTGGGAATGATGGAAACACCATATATTTT
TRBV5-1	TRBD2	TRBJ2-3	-	CASSAITSGSTDTQYF	TGCGCCAGCAGCGCCATTACTAGCGGGAGCACAGATACGCAGTATTTT
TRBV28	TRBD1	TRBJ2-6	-	CASSPLTRDRAYSGANVLTF	TGTGCCAGCAGCCCCTTAACGCGGGACAGGGCTTACTCTGGGGCCAACGTCCTGACTTTC
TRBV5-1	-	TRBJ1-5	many	CASSLTADQPQHF	TGCGCCAGCAGCTTAACAGCCGATCAGCCCCAGCATTTT
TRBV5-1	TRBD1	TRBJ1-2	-	CASSSGQAAGSGYTF	TGCGCCAGCAGCTCGGGACAGGCAGCCGGCTCTGGCTACACCTTC
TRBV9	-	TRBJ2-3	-	CASSVGPGTDTQYF	TGTGCCAGCAGCGTAGGTCCGGGCACAGATACGCAGTATTTT
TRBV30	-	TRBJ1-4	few	CAWSVGGIGEKLFF	TGTGCCTGGAGTGTAGGGGGGATTGGAGAAAAACTGTTTTTT
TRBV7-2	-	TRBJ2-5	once	CASSPLPGSGRQKETQYF	TGTGCCAGCAGCCCTCTACCCGGTTCGGGTCGACAAAAAGAGACCCAGTACTTC
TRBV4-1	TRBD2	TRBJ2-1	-	CASSQISGRALYNEQFF	TGCGCCAGCAGCCAGATAAGCGGGAGGGCCCTCTACAATGAGCAGTTCTTC